The TCR beta chain described here comes from a study of PD-L1 blockade in urothelial cancer. Study summary: Beginning in the mid-2010s, patients received atezolizumab, given as 1,200 mg intravenously every 3 weeks. Men with urothelial cancer arising in the bladder made up about 90% of the roughly 29 patients. Each blood sample yielded a median of roughly 140,000 T cells.

Synthetically made TCR analog templates were put into each PCR as spikes. Profiled with immunoSEQ multiplex PCR; TCRdb holds only in-frame clones, not every one. Among under 30,000 clones listed, about 87% were seen once. In its sample, this clone was seen a few times. CDR3 size: 13 residues. V dropped 1 base and J dropped 6 bases, with 7 bases sitting between them. CDR1 and CDR2 from the germline V gene are SGHVS and FQNEAQ. This chain connects TRBV7-8 to TRBJ1-5; D gene uncertain. This clonotype was obtained from a man aged 50 to 60 with urothelial cancer. Sequencing was performed on PBMCs, taken around atezolizumab (anti-PD-L1) treatment. DNA of the CDR3: TGTGCCAGCAGCTTAGTTGGGAGTCAGCCCCAGCATTTT. Its translation: CASSLVGSQPQHF.